The next 3 T cell receptor beta chains were all read from a single sample in a study of lymphopenia after photon versus proton radiotherapy. Method: immunoSEQ multiplex PCR; TCRdb's copy keeps in-frame clones and lacks some. The table has approximately 24,000 clones, roughly 84% seen once; the top ten hold over 20%. This material consisted of peripheral blood, taken from a patient treated with photon-based radiotherapy. Receptors originate from a man aged 40-49 years with gastric cancer.

This chain connects TRBV14 to TRBJ2-7; D ambiguous. Trimming took 0 bases from V and 6 from J, leaving 18 bases between them. CDR3 length: 16 amino acids. CDR1 and CDR2 from the germline V gene are SGHDN and FVKESK. CDR3 bases: TGTGCCAGCAGCCAAGATTTCGGGCTCCGGGCGTCCGAGCAGTACTTC. Translated, it gives CASSQDFGLRASEQYF. The entire variable domain, with the rest obtained from reference TRBV14 and TRBJ2-7, is as follows: EAGVTQFPSHSVIEKGQTVTLRCDPISGHDNLYWYRRVMGKEIKFLLHFVKESKQDESGMPNNRFLAERTGGTYSTLKVQPAELEDSGVYFCASSQDFGLRASEQYFGPGTRLTVT.

The count of this clone is one. J is TRBJ2-2 and V is TRBV4-1; unclear D gene. Germline V gene lookup returns CDR1 MGHRA and CDR2 YSYEKL. The length of the CDR3 is 14 residues. V dropped 1 base and J dropped 6 bases, with 9 bases sitting between them. The CDR3 nucleotides are TGCGCCAGCAGCCAAGGGTGGGGTGCCGGGGAGCTGTTTTTT. Protein sequence: CASSQGWGAGELFF.

J is TRBJ2-2 and V is TRBV19; no definite D call. Per germline, CDR1 LNHDA and CDR2 SQIVND (reference sequence). The CDR3 is made up of 16 amino acids. Trimming took off 1 base at V and 2 bases at J, with 11 bases between the two ends. The CDR3: CASSIGAGINTGELFF. Here the CDR3 DNA reads TGTGCCAGTAGTATAGGGGCAGGAATTAACACCGGGGAGCTGTTTTTT.